Presented here are 12 T cell receptor beta chains from one specimen sequenced in a study of spatial heterogeneity in lung cancer. From the 5' RACE reads, TCRdb called clonotypes with MiXCR, one entry per CDR3 protein. Among around 110,000 distinct CDR3 sequences listed, more than 9% were seen once. Time point reported: blood at routine non-recurrence follow-up after resection. Tumor, nontumor lung or frozen PBMC supplied whole RNA that was sequenced unsorted. The source material was PBMCs, sampled at follow-up. Every receptor here comes from a male donor with early-stage non-small cell lung cancer.

This clonotype has ten or more counts. The chain has TRBV20-1 and TRBJ1-2, with 7 bases lining up with TRBD1. The CDR3 is 14 amino acids. The germline V gene has CDR1 DFQATT and CDR2 SNEGSKA (reference sequence). V was clipped by 1 base and J by 2 bases; unmatched bases: 4. In DNA, the CDR3 is TGCAGTGCTAGAGCAAGACAGGGAAACTATGGCTACACCTTC. Protein sequence: CSARARQGNYGYTF.

The rearrangement uses TRBV4-1 and TRBJ2-2, with D possibly TRBD2 on 6 matching bases. The V end was cut by 4 bases, the J end by 0 bases, with 9 bases between. Germline V gene data show CDR1 as MGHRA and CDR2 as YSYEKL. The CDR3 loop spans 15 amino acids. The CDR3 nucleotides read TGCGCCAGCAGCCGAACGGGGGCGAACACCGGGGAGCTGTTTTTT. Its protein product is CASSRTGANTGELFF.

This clonotype was observed a handful of times. The chain employs TRBV5-1 and TRBJ1-1; no reliable D call. V lost 3 bases, J lost 3 bases, and 9 bases lay in between. Per germline, CDR1 SGHRS and CDR2 YFSETQ. This CDR3 region has 13 residues. The CDR3: CASSSWFDTEAFF. The CDR3 DNA sequence: TGCGCCAGCAGCTCCTGGTTTGACACTGAAGCTTTCTTT.

The J gene is TRBJ1-6, the V gene TRBV12-3 or TRBV12-4; a possible D gene is TRBD1 (6 bases). This CDR3 has 14 amino acids. Trimming removed 8 bases at V and 10 bases at J, with 18 bases between. The DNA of the CDR3 is TGTGCCAGCGGATTCCGAGGGGGGCAATCACCCCTCCACTTT. Residues: CASGFRGGQSPLHF.

At least ten counts were recorded for this clonotype. This chain uses TRBV7-9 with TRBJ2-1; tentatively, D is TRBD1 or TRBD2 (6 bases each). V lost 6 bases and J lost 5, with 17 bases in between. The CDR3 is made up of 15 amino acids. The germline V gene has CDR1 SEHNR and CDR2 FQNEAQ (reference sequence). CDR3 nucleotides: TGTGCCAGCAGACTCCTAGGGGGGACCAACAATGAGCAGTTCTTC. Protein sequence: CASRLLGGTNNEQFF.

This clonotype was seen ten or more times. The chain combines TRBV24-1 with TRBJ2-1, with D unclear. Germline lookup yields CDR1 KGHDR and CDR2 SFDVKD. This CDR3 comprises 13 residues. V was shortened by 3 bases and J by 10 bases, with 12 bases between the two germline ends. The CDR3: CATSDRPRREQFF. CDR3 DNA: TGTGCCACCAGTGATCGCCCTCGCCGGGAGCAGTTCTTC.

J is TRBJ2-4 and V is TRBV12-3 or TRBV12-4; 11 bases are a match to TRBD2. With V trimmed by 6 bases and J by 4 bases, 5 bases remained unmatched. The CDR3 runs 15 residues. This CDR3 is CASSQRLAGKNIQYF. CDR3 in DNA: TGTGCCAGCAGCCAGAGACTAGCGGGGAAAAACATTCAGTACTTC.

This clonotype was found a few times. This chain uses TRBV30 with TRBJ1-1, with 10 bases matching TRBD1. This CDR3 has 14 residues. Germline CDR1 and CDR2: GTSNPN and SVGIG (reference sequence). V shed 4 bases, J shed 5 bases, and the junction held 7 bases outside the gene matches. This CDR3 reads CAWTQGTGATEAFF. CDR3 DNA sequence: TGTGCCTGGACCCAGGGGACAGGGGCTACTGAAGCTTTCTTT.

This clonotype was observed a handful of times. V is TRBV7-9 and J is TRBJ1-1; D is uncertain. V lost 5 bases to trimming and J lost 0 bases, with 10 bases between them. This CDR3 contains 14 residues. Germline CDR1 reads SEHNR; CDR2 reads FQNEAQ (reference sequence). CDR3 sequence: CASSGKPMNTEAFF. The CDR3, as DNA: TGTGCCAGCAGCGGAAAACCCATGAACACTGAAGCTTTCTTT. The full variable domain, in which reference TRBV7-9 and TRBJ1-1 provide the parts outside the CDR3, is DTGVSQNPRHKITKRGQNVTFRCDPISEHNRLYWYRQTLGQGPEFLTYFQNEAQLEKSRLLSDRFSAERPKGSFSTLEIQRTEQGDSAMYLCASSGKPMNTEAFFGQGTRLTVV.

CDR3 in DNA: TGTGCCAGCAGTTTAGTTTTCCCTACTAACTACGAGCAGTACTTC. It is translated as CASSLVFPTNYEQYF. The J gene is TRBJ2-7, the V gene TRBV28; D unclear. Germline assignment: CDR1 MDHEN and CDR2 SYDVKM. This CDR3 is built from 15 residues. V gave up 2 bases and J gave up 3 bases, with 14 bases separating them.

Many counts were recorded for this clonotype. CDR3: CSARVGTVNQPQHF. In nucleotides, the CDR3 is TGCAGTGCTAGAGTAGGGACAGTTAATCAGCCCCAGCATTTT. The rearrangement uses TRBV20-1 and TRBJ1-5; 7 nucleotides line up with TRBD1. The trim removed 1 base at V and 4 bases at J, leaving 4 bases unmatched. From germline, CDR1 is DFQATT and CDR2 SNEGSKA (reference sequence). The CDR3 contains 14 residues.

CDR3 nucleotide sequence: TGTGCCAGCAGCGTCGACACATACTCCTACAATGAGCAGTTCTTC. This gives the protein CASSVDTYSYNEQFF. The chain is built from TRBV3-1 and TRBJ2-1; D remains ambiguous. V lost 5 bases to trimming and J lost 0 bases, with 11 bases between them. The CDR3 totals 15 residues. CDR1 and CDR2 (germline): LGHDT, YNNKEL (reference sequence).